A single sample is the source of the 28 T cell receptor beta chains below, sequenced in a study of immune evolution from preneoplasia to lung adenocarcinoma. Repertoires were generated with immunoSEQ multiplex PCR, while TCRdb's copy carries only in-frame clones and drops some. The table has 8,000 to 9,500 clones, roughly 79% seen once. The specimen sequenced was FFPE adjacent normal lung tissue. The receptors come from a person aged 60-80 years with lung adenocarcinoma.

V usage is TRBV9 and J usage is TRBJ2-1; D gene unclear. V was shortened by 0 bases and J by 0 bases, with 10 bases between the two germline ends. CDR1 is SGDLS, CDR2 YYNGEE, per germline. The CDR3 has 16 amino acids. The CDR3 DNA sequence: TGTGCCAGCAGCGTAGCTTCACGAAGCTCCTACAATGAGCAGTTCTTC. Translated, it gives CASSVASRSSYNEQFF.

V usage is TRBV10-3 and J usage is TRBJ1-4; tentative D call: TRBD1 (5 bases). CDR1 ENHRY and CDR2 SYGVKD come from the germline V gene. The CDR3 runs 12 residues. V dropped 10 bases and J dropped 3 bases, with 9 bases sitting between them. CDR3 protein: CATGGANEKLFF. The CDR3 DNA is TGTGCCACGGGGGGGGCTAATGAAAAACTGTTTTTT.

V and J are TRBV30 and TRBJ1-3; D is unclear. V lost 3 bases, J lost 2 bases, and 8 bases lay in between. Germline CDR1 reads GTSNPN; CDR2 reads SVGIG (reference sequence). The CDR3 totals 13 residues. The CDR3 DNA is TGTGCCTGGAGATTCAGCCCTGGAAACACCATATATTTT. Translated, it gives CAWRFSPGNTIYF.

This chain links TRBV7-2 with TRBJ1-2; D is perhaps TRBD1 (5 bases). The CDR3 extends over 13 amino acids. Trimming removed 3 bases at V and 8 bases at J, with 13 bases between. CDR1 is SGHTA and CDR2 is FQGNSA in the germline V gene. DNA for the CDR3: TGTGCCAGCAGCTTGGACCGGGACTTAGGCTACACCTTC. It codes for CASSLDRDLGYTF.

J is TRBJ2-2 and V is TRBV6-5; 7 bases match TRBD1. With 10 bases clipped from V and 6 bases from J, the junction kept 8 bases outside the gene matches. The CDR3 contains 13 residues. Germline V CDR1 and CDR2: MNHEY, SVGAGI. The CDR3 nucleotides are TGTGCCACCTACGGACAGGCATCCGGGGAGCTGTTTTTT. It translates to CATYGQASGELFF.

The chain carries TRBV13 and TRBJ1-3; D might be TRBD1 (6 bases). CDR1 is PRHDT and CDR2 is FYEKMQ in the germline V gene (reference sequence). The CDR3 is made up of 15 amino acids. V lost 5 bases to trimming and J lost 0 bases, with 11 bases between them. The CDR3 sequence is CASSPGDGSGNTIYF. CDR3 coding DNA: TGTGCCAGCAGCCCAGGGGACGGCTCTGGAAACACCATATATTTT.

The rearrangement uses TRBV29-1 and TRBJ1-1; D gene unclear. The germline V and J ends were trimmed by 7 bases and 1 base, with 10 bases remaining between them. The CDR3 contains 12 residues. The germline V gene encodes CDR1 SQVTM and CDR2 ANQGSEA. The CDR3 spells CSGSPQNTEAFF. The CDR3 DNA reads TGCAGCGGGTCCCCCCAGAACACTGAAGCTTTCTTT.

This chain uses TRBV5-6 with TRBJ1-2; TRBD1 agrees at 8 bases. CDR1 is SGHDT, CDR2 YYEEEE, per germline. J was trimmed by 2 bases and V by 2 bases; bases with no gene match: 11. The CDR3 spans 17 residues. The CDR3 bases are TGTGCCAGCAGCTTACCATTCACAGGGGGGAGAAACTATGGCTACACCTTC. Translation gives CASSLPFTGGRNYGYTF.

In nucleotides, the CDR3 is TGTGCCTGGAGCACCCCCGGGGGGAATTACTATGGCTACACCTTC. Amino acid sequence: CAWSTPGGNYYGYTF. The chain uses TRBV30 and TRBJ1-2, with D tentatively TRBD1 (5 bases). CDR1 and CDR2 from the germline V gene are GTSNPN and SVGIG (reference sequence). Trimming cost V 3 bases and J 3 bases, with 17 bases left between them. This CDR3 contains 15 residues.

This chain joins TRBV4-2 and TRBJ2-4; 11 bases fit TRBD1. Per the germline V gene, CDR1 is LGHNA and CDR2 is YNFKEQ. The ends lost 0 bases at V and 0 bases at J; junction bases unmatched: 7. The CDR3 has 19 residues. The CDR3 sequence: CASSQETGQGVSAKNIQYF. In DNA form, the CDR3 reads TGTGCCAGCAGCCAAGAAACGGGACAGGGGGTATCAGCCAAAAACATTCAGTACTTC.

The gene calls are TRBV18 and TRBJ1-2; 7 nucleotides align to TRBD1. Germline V CDR1 and CDR2: KGHSH, LQKENI. CDR3 length equals 13 residues. Trimming removed 2 bases from V and 8 bases from J; junction bases left unmatched: 5. Here the CDR3 reads CASSPDREYGYTF. The CDR3 DNA sequence: TGTGCCAGCTCACCAGACAGGGAGTACGGCTACACCTTC. The full variable domain, its missing parts supplied by reference TRBV18 and TRBJ1-2, is NAGVMQNPRHLVRRRGQEARLRCSPMKGHSHVYWYRQLPEEGLKFMVYLQKENIIDESGMPKERFSAEFPKEGPSILRIQQVVRGDSAAYFCASSPDREYGYTFGSGTRLTVV.

The sample holds one count of this clone. The CDR3 spells CASSGGLAEADTQYF. The CDR3 nucleotides read TGTGCCAGCAGCGGGGGACTAGCGGAGGCAGATACGCAGTATTTT. The chain links TRBV9 to TRBJ2-3, with TRBD2 matching over 11 bases. This CDR3 comprises 15 residues. The V segment lost 3 bases and the J segment 4 bases; nucleotides outside the gene matches: 4. The germline CDR1 and CDR2 sequences are SGDLS and YYNGEE. Full variable domain (remainder filled in from reference TRBV9 and TRBJ2-3): DSGVTQTPKHLITATGQRVTLRCSPRSGDLSVYWYQQSLDQGLQFLIQYYNGEERAKGNILERFSAQQFPDLHSELNLSSLELGDSALYFCASSGGLAEADTQYFGPGTRLTVL.

The sample holds a few counts of this clone. The J gene is TRBJ2-3, the V gene TRBV7-9; D unresolved. Between the trimmed V and J ends, which lost 1 base and 0 bases, there was a span of 5 bases. The CDR3 is 14 residues long. Germline V gene sequence: CDR1 SEHNR, CDR2 FQNEAQ (reference sequence). The CDR3 DNA reads TGTGCCAGCAGCTTAGATCCTAGCACAGATACGCAGTATTTT. It translates to CASSLDPSTDTQYF.

The J gene is TRBJ1-2, the V gene TRBV5-1, with TRBD1 identical over 8 bases. The trim removed 3 bases at V and 6 bases at J, leaving 16 bases unmatched. Germline CDR1 SGHRS, CDR2 YFSETQ. The CDR3 length is 17 residues. Here the CDR3 DNA reads TGCGCCAGCAGCTCCTCGACAGGGGATGGGCGGGAGAATGGCTACACCTTC. This encodes CASSSSTGDGRENGYTF.

This chain connects TRBV30 to TRBJ1-1; a possible D gene is TRBD1 (6 bases). The V end lost 0 bases, the J end lost 5 bases, and 10 bases lay between the germline ends. The germline V gene encodes CDR1 GTSNPN and CDR2 SVGIG (reference sequence). CDR3 size: 13 residues. The CDR3 here is CAWSVTGSTEAFF. DNA of the CDR3: TGTGCCTGGAGTGTCACAGGGTCAACTGAAGCTTTCTTT.

This clone appeared a single time. V usage is TRBV7-2 and J usage is TRBJ1-1, with D tentatively TRBD1 (6 bases). The CDR3 runs to 13 residues. Trimming took off 0 bases at V and 8 bases at J, with 10 bases between the two ends. Germline assignment: CDR1 SGHTA and CDR2 FQGNSA. CDR3 sequence reads: CASSLALGGEAFF. The CDR3 region has the DNA TGTGCCAGCAGCTTAGCGCTGGGGGGCGAAGCTTTCTTT.

V gene TRBV11-2 combines with J gene TRBJ1-1, with D possibly matching TRBD1 (5 bases). The germline CDR1 and CDR2 sequences are SGHAT and FQNNGV. V was cut by 5 bases and J by 6 bases, with 7 bases left in between. This CDR3 contains 11 residues. The CDR3 bases are TGTGCCAGCAGCCGGGGCTCTGAAGCTTTCTTT. It encodes CASSRGSEAFF.

The J gene is TRBJ1-5, the V gene TRBV19, with D unresolved. CDR1 LNHDA and CDR2 SQIVND come from the germline V gene (reference sequence). This CDR3 is built from 16 residues. V shed 11 bases and J shed 0 bases, with 20 bases lying between them. CDR3 in amino acids: CACSGTSIYSNQPQHF. CDR3 nucleotides: TGTGCCTGTTCGGGCACATCAATTTATAGCAATCAGCCCCAGCATTTT.

The chain carries TRBV27 and TRBJ2-7; 10 nucleotides match TRBD1. Trimming removed 6 bases from V and 4 bases from J; junction bases left unmatched: 3. The CDR3 runs 13 residues. Germline CDR1 and CDR2: MNHEY and SMNVEV (reference sequence). The CDR3 sequence is CASSGTGAYEQYF. In DNA, the CDR3 is TGTGCCAGCAGCGGGACAGGGGCGTACGAGCAGTACTTC.

The CDR3 sequence: CASSQDTTVYGYTF. The CDR3 nucleotides are TGTGCCAGCAGCCAAGATACAACGGTCTATGGCTACACCTTC. The chain joins TRBV14 to TRBJ1-2, with no clear D. Germline CDR1 reads SGHDN; CDR2 reads FVKESK. The CDR3 runs to 14 residues. Trimming cost V 0 bases and J 4 bases, with 9 bases left between them.

The chain links TRBV4-2 to TRBJ2-7; the D gene could be TRBD1 or TRBD2 (5 bases each). Trimming removed 1 base at V and 7 bases at J, with 11 bases between. The CDR3 totals 13 residues. Germline loops: CDR1 LGHNA, CDR2 YNFKEQ. Written as DNA, the CDR3 is TGTGCCAGCAGCCAAGGGGACGCACCAGAGCAGTACTTC. Its translation is CASSQGDAPEQYF.

This clone was recorded once. The chain carries TRBV10-1 and TRBJ2-5, with D unclear. The germline V gene has CDR1 WNHNN and CDR2 SYGVQD (reference sequence). CDR3 length: 14 residues. V lost 0 bases, J lost 6 bases, and 11 bases lay in between. CDR3 loop: CASSESASVKTQYF. The DNA of the CDR3 is TGCGCCAGCAGTGAGTCGGCGTCGGTGAAGACCCAGTACTTC.

The chain joins TRBV4-1 to TRBJ2-5; D perhaps matches TRBD1 (6 bases). Trimming took 1 base from V and 1 from J, leaving 7 bases between them. Germline loops: CDR1 MGHRA, CDR2 YSYEKL. There are 14 residues in the CDR3. Here the CDR3 reads CASSQGQVQETQYF. CDR3 in DNA: TGCGCCAGCAGCCAAGGACAGGTCCAAGAGACCCAGTACTTC.

V usage is TRBV6-1 and J usage is TRBJ1-5; D remains unclear. The germline CDR1 and CDR2 sequences are MNHNS and SASEGT. This CDR3 is 13 amino acids long. The V end was cut by 4 bases, the J end by 0 bases, with 4 bases between. In DNA, the CDR3 is TGTGCCAGCAGTGGGGATAGCAATCAGCCCCAGCATTTT. Protein: CASSGDSNQPQHF.

This clone was seen more than once but under ten times. V and J are TRBV21-1 and TRBJ1-2; the table's TRBD1 call for D was not verified on the DNA. TRBV21-1 represents a pseudogene. This CDR3 has 15 amino acids. The CDR3 nucleotides read TGTGCCAGCAGCTCAGGCAGGGCCCCCTACTATGGCTACACCTTC. Translated: CASSSGRAPYYGYTF.

V and J are TRBV10-3 and TRBJ1-1; TRBD1 agrees at 7 bases. This CDR3 has 15 amino acids. Per germline, CDR1 ENHRY and CDR2 SYGVKD. V shed 2 bases and J 3 bases; nucleotides not matched to a gene: 6. CDR3: CAISEKGGGYTEAFF. The CDR3 bases are TGTGCCATCAGTGAGAAAGGGGGCGGTTACACTGAAGCTTTCTTT.

DNA of the CDR3: TGCAGCGGGGGGTTTTCCAATGAGCAGTTCTTC. Amino acids: CSGGFSNEQFF. This chain uses TRBV29-1 with TRBJ2-1; D may match TRBD1 or TRBD2 (5 bases each). The CDR3 sequence is 11 residues long. V gave up 7 bases and J gave up 6 bases, with 10 bases separating them. The germline CDR1 and CDR2 sequences are SQVTM and ANQGSEA.

This sequence joins TRBV6-1 and TRBJ1-1; D remains unclear. Germline loops: CDR1 MNHNS, CDR2 SASEGT. Trimming left V 2 bases short and J 4 bases short, with 11 bases between. This CDR3 region has 14 residues. In nucleotides, the CDR3 is TGTGCCAGCAGTGAACACCAGGTGATCACTGAAGCTTTCTTT. Translating gives CASSEHQVITEAFF.